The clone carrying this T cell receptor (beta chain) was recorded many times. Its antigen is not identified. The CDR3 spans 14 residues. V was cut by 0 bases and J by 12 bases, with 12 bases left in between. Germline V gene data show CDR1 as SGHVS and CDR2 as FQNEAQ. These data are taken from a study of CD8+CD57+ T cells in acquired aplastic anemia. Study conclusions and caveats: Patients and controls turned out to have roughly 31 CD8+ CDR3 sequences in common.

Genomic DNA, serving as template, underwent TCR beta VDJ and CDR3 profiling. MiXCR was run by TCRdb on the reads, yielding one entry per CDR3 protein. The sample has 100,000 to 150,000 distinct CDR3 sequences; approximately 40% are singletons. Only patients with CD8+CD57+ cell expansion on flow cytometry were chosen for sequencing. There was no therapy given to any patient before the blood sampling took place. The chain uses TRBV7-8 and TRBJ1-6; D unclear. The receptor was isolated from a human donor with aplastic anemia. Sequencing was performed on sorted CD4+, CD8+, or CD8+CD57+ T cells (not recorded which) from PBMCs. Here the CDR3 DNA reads TGTGCCAGCAGCTTAGCGCTAAGGGTAGAACCCCTCCACTTT. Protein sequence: CASSLALRVEPLHF.